The 14 T cell receptor beta chains reported below all come from one sample, sequenced in a study of cytomegalovirus exposure and HLA in healthy donors. Generated by immunoSEQ multiplex PCR, the TCRdb table keeps only in-frame clones and is missing some. The sample lists some 120,000 clones, 95% to 96% occurring once. The specimen sequenced was PBMCs. All receptors derive from a man between 18 and 35 years old in good health and CMV-seronegative.

The chain uses TRBV11-3 and TRBJ2-7; D is possibly TRBD1 (5 bases). V shed 3 bases and J shed 6 bases, with 12 bases lying between them. The CDR3 spans 13 residues. Germline V gene lookup returns CDR1 SGHNT and CDR2 YENEEA. The CDR3 nucleotides are TGTGCCAGCAGCTTCGACAGCCAGCGCGAGCAGTACTTC. Translated, it gives CASSFDSQREQYF.

The chain uses TRBV4-3 and TRBJ2-2, with TRBD2 as a possible D gene (6 bases). This CDR3 comprises 16 residues. CDR1 is LGHNA, CDR2 YSLEER, per germline. V was shortened by 4 bases and J by 6 bases, with 18 bases between the two germline ends. CDR3 loop: CASSRLGGGGAGELFF. CDR3 nucleotide sequence: TGCGCCAGCAGCCGCCTTGGGGGTGGCGGGGCCGGGGAGCTGTTTTTT.

The chain joins TRBV5-1 to TRBJ1-1; no clear D gene. Trimming left V 3 bases short and J 0 bases short, with 15 bases between. This CDR3 is built from 16 residues. Germline V gene lookup returns CDR1 SGHRS and CDR2 YFSETQ. DNA for the CDR3: TGCGCCAGCAGCTCCGGGGAAGGCCTGATGAACACTGAAGCTTTCTTT. This gives the protein CASSSGEGLMNTEAFF. Full variable domain (missing parts from reference TRBV5-1 and TRBJ1-1): KAGVTQTPRYLIKTRGQQVTLSCSPISGHRSVSWYQQTPGQGLQFLFEYFSETQRNKGNFPGRFSGRQFSNSRSEMNVSTLELGDSALYLCASSSGEGLMNTEAFFGQGTRLTVV.

This CDR3 is CASSWTSGSLEQYF. In DNA, the CDR3 is TGTGCCAGCAGCTGGACTAGCGGGAGCCTCGAGCAGTACTTC. This chain connects TRBV5-4 to TRBJ2-7; 13 nucleotides match TRBD2. Germline assignment: CDR1 SGHNT and CDR2 YYREEE (reference sequence). This CDR3 region has 14 residues. V lost 3 bases and J lost 6; bases outside the gene matches: 3.

A single count supports this clone. The chain links TRBV7-2 to TRBJ2-2, with 7 bases fitting TRBD1. J was trimmed by 5 bases and V by 5 bases; bases with no gene match: 8. Germline values: CDR1 SGHTA, CDR2 FQGNSA. This CDR3 has 15 residues. The CDR3 DNA reads as TGTGCCAGCAGCCCCCGACAGGGTTGGACCGGGGAGCTGTTTTTT. Its translation: CASSPRQGWTGELFF.

The chain recombines TRBV5-1 with TRBJ2-1, with unresolved D. Germline V gene sequence: CDR1 SGHRS, CDR2 YFSETQ. This CDR3 contains 13 residues. V was cut by 4 bases and J by 5 bases, with 10 bases left in between. The CDR3 DNA reads TGCGCCAGCAGCCTGAACTTGGACAATGAGCAGTTCTTC. Translated: CASSLNLDNEQFF. Filled out from reference TRBV5-1 and TRBJ2-1, the complete variable domain reads KAGVTQTPRYLIKTRGQQVTLSCSPISGHRSVSWYQQTPGQGLQFLFEYFSETQRNKGNFPGRFSGRQFSNSRSEMNVSTLELGDSALYLCASSLNLDNEQFFGPGTRLTVL.

V and J are TRBV10-1 and TRBJ2-3; 9 nucleotides align to TRBD1. Trimming removed 2 bases from V and 6 bases from J; junction bases left unmatched: 12. Looked up from germline, CDR1 is WNHNN and CDR2 is SYGVQD (reference sequence). The CDR3 is 17 residues long. The CDR3, as DNA: TGCGCCAGCAGTGAGCACCGGGACAGGGATGTAGGGGATACGCAGTATTTT. Translating it yields CASSEHRDRDVGDTQYF.

The gene calls are TRBV21-1 and TRBJ2-7; the table's D call of TRBD1 was not tested on the DNA. TRBV21-1 is classified as a pseudogene. The CDR3 extends over 16 amino acids. CDR3 amino acids: CASSPLAGQVSYEQYF. The CDR3 nucleotides read TGTGCCAGCAGCCCGCTCGCGGGACAGGTCTCCTACGAGCAGTACTTC.

The chain recombines TRBV11-2 with TRBJ1-5; 9 bases align to TRBD1. V lost 2 bases and J lost 5; bases outside the gene matches: 1. In germline, CDR1 is SGHAT, CDR2 FQNNGV. This CDR3 has 14 residues. The CDR3 region has the DNA TGTGCCAGCAGCTTATGGACAGGGGATCAGCCCCAGCATTTT. Its protein product is CASSLWTGDQPQHF.

The chain employs TRBV7-2 and TRBJ2-1, with 11 bases identical to TRBD1. The CDR3 runs to 16 residues. CDR1 is SGHTA, CDR2 FQGNSA, per germline. The trim removed 1 base at V and 4 bases at J, leaving 3 bases unmatched. CDR3 DNA sequence: TGTGCCAGCAGCTTAGGGGGGACAGGGGGATACAATGAGCAGTTCTTC. It encodes CASSLGGTGGYNEQFF.

V is TRBV6-5 and J is TRBJ2-3; tentatively, D is TRBD1 (5 bases). Between the trimmed V and J ends, which lost 8 bases and 5 bases, there was a span of 20 bases. The CDR3 extends over 15 amino acids. Germline V gene data show CDR1 as MNHEY and CDR2 as SVGAGI. The CDR3 sequence: CASFTGSLSQDTQYF. The DNA of the CDR3 is TGTGCCAGCTTTACAGGATCTTTGTCCCAAGATACGCAGTATTTT.

This clone occurred once. This rearrangement joins TRBV5-1 to TRBJ2-7; 7 positions agree with TRBD1. With V trimmed by 4 bases and J by 6 bases, 13 bases remained unmatched. Germline V CDR1 and CDR2: SGHRS, YFSETQ. CDR3 length: 15 residues. The CDR3 DNA is TGCGCCAGCAGCCCTACATCCGGGACAGTTTCCGAGCAGTACTTC. Its protein is CASSPTSGTVSEQYF.

This sequence joins TRBV6-5 and TRBJ2-7; D is undetermined. V dropped 0 bases and J dropped 6 bases, with 3 bases sitting between them. Germline CDR1 is MNHEY and CDR2 is SVGAGI. The CDR3 covers 11 residues. CDR3 protein: CASSYSSEQYF. For the CDR3, the DNA is TGTGCCAGCAGTTACTCGAGCGAGCAGTACTTC.

This chain links TRBV28 with TRBJ2-3; the match to TRBD1 covers 8 bases. Germline values: CDR1 MDHEN, CDR2 SYDVKM. CDR3 length: 14 amino acids. Unmatched junction bases numbered 10, after V lost 8 bases and J lost 6 bases. The chain's CDR3 is CASRRTGGGDTQYF. The CDR3 bases are TGTGCCAGCCGCCGAACAGGGGGTGGGGATACGCAGTATTTT.